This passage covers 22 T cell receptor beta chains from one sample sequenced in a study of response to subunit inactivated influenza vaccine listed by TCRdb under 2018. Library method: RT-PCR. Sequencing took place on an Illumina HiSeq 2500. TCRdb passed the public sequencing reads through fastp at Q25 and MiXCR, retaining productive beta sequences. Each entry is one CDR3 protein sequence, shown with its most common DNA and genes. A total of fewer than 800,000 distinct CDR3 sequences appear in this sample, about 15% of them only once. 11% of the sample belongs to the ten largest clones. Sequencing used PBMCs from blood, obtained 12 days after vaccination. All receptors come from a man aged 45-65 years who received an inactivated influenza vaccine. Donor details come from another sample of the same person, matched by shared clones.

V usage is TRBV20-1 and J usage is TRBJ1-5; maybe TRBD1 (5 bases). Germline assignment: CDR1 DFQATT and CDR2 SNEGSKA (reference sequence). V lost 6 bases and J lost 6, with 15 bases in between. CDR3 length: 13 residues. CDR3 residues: CSASGRATQPQHF. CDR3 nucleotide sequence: TGCAGTGCGTCGGGCAGGGCGACTCAGCCCCAGCATTTT.

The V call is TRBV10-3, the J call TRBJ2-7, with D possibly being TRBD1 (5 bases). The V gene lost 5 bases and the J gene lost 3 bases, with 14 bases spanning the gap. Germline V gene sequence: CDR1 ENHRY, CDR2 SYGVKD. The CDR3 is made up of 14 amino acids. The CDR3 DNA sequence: TGTGCCATCAGTCGACAGCAAAACCACTACGAGCAGTACTTC. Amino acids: CAISRQQNHYEQYF.

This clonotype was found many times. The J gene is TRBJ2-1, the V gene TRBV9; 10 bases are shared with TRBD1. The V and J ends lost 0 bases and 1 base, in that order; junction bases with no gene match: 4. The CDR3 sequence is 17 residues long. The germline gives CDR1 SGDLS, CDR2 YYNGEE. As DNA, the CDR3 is TGTGCCAGCAGCGTAGCACCGGGACAGGGGTCCTACAATGAGCAGTTCTTC. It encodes CASSVAPGQGSYNEQFF.

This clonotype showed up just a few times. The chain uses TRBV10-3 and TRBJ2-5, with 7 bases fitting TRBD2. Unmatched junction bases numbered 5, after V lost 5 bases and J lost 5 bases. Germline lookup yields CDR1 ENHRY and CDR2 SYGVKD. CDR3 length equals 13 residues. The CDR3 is CAISTLARETQYF. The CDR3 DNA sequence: TGTGCCATCAGTACACTAGCGCGGGAGACCCAGTACTTC.

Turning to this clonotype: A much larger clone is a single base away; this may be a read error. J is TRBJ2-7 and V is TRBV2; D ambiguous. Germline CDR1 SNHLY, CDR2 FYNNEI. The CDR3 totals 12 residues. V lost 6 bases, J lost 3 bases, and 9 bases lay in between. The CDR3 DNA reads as TGTGCCAGCAGAGAGCATATCTACGAGCAGTACTTC. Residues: CASREHIYEQYF. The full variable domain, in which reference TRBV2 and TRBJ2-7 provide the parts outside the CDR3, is EPEVTQTPSHQVTQMGQEVILRCVPISNHLYFYWYRQILGQKVEFLVSFYNNEISEKSEIFDDQFSVERPDGSNFTLKIRSTKLEDSAMYFCASREHIYEQYFGPGTRLTVT.

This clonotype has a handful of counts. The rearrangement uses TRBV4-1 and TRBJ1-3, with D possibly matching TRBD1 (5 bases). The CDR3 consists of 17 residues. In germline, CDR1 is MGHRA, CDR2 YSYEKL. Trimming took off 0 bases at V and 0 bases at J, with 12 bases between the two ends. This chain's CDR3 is CASSQDNRGSSGNTIYF. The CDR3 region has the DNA TGCGCCAGCAGCCAAGATAATAGGGGAAGCTCTGGAAACACCATATATTTT.

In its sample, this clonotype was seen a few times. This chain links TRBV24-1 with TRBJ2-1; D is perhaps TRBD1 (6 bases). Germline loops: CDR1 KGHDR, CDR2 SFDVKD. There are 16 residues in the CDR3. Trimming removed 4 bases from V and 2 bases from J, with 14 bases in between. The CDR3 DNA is TGTGCCACCAGTGACCCGGACAGTGGCACCTACAATGAGCAGTTCTTC. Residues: CATSDPDSGTYNEQFF.

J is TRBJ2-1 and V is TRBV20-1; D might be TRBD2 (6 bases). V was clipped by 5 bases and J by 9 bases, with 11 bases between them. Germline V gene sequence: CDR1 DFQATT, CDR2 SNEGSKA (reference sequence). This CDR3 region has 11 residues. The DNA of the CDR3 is TGCAGTGCTGTAGCGGACCGTGAGCAGTTCTTC. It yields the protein CSAVADREQFF.

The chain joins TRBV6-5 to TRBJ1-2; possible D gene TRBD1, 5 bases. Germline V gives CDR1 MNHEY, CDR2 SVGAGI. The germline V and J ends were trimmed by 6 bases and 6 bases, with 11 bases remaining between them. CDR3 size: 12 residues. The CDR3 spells CASRDRKDGYTF. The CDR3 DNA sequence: TGTGCCAGCAGAGACAGAAAGGATGGCTACACCTTC.

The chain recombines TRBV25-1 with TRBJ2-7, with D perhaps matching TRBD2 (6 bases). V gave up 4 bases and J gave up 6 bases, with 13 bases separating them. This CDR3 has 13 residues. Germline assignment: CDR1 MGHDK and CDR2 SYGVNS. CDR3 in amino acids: CASSATLASEQYF. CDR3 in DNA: TGTGCCAGCAGTGCAACACTAGCAAGCGAGCAGTACTTC.

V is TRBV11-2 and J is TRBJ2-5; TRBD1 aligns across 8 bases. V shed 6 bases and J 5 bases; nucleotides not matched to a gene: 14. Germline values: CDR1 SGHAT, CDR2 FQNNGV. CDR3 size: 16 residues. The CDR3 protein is CASRHPFRGRGETQYF. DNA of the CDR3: TGTGCCAGCAGGCACCCCTTCAGGGGGCGAGGGGAGACCCAGTACTTC. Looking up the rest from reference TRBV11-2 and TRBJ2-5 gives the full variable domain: EAGVAQSPRYKIIEKRQSVAFWCNPISGHATLYWYQQILGQGPKLLIQFQNNGVVDDSQLPKDRFSAERLKGVDSTLKIQPAKLEDSAVYLCASRHPFRGRGETQYFGPGTRLLVL.

Here the CDR3 reads CSGRTGGRETQYF. For the CDR3, the DNA is TGCAGCGGCAGGACAGGGGGCAGGGAGACCCAGTACTTC. This chain joins TRBV29-1 and TRBJ2-5; 11 bases fit TRBD1. The J segment lost 5 bases and the V segment lost 7 bases, leaving 6 bases of the junction unmatched. CDR3 size: 13 residues. The germline gives CDR1 SQVTM, CDR2 ANQGSEA.

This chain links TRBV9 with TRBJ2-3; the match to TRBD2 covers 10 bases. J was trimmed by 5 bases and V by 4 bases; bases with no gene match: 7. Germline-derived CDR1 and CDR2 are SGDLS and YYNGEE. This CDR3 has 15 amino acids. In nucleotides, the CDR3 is TGTGCCAGCAGCCCCAGCGGGAGGGCCCTAGATACGCAGTATTTT. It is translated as CASSPSGRALDTQYF.

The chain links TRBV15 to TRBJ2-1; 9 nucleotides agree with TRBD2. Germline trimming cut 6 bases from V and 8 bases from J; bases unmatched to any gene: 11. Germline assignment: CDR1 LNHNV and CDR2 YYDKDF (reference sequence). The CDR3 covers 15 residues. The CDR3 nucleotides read TGTGCCACCAGACCGCATGGCGGGGGGGCAGATGAGCAGTTCTTC. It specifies CATRPHGGGADEQFF. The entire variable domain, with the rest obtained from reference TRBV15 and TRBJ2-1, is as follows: DAMVIQNPRYQVTQFGKPVTLSCSQTLNHNVMYWYQQKSSQAPKLLFHYYDKDFNNEADTPDNFQSRRPNTSFCFLDIRSPGLGDTAMYLCATRPHGGGADEQFFGPGTRLTVL.

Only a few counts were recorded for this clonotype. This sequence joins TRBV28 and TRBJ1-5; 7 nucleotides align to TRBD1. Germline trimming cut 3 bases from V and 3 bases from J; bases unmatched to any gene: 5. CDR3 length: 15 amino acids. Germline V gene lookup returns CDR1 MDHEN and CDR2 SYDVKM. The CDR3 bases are TGTGCCAGCAGTTTCAGGGGGTCTACCAATCAGCCCCAGCATTTT. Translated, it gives CASSFRGSTNQPQHF.

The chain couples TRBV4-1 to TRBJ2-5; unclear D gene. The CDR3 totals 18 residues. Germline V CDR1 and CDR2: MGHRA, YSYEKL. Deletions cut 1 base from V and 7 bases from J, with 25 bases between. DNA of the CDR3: TGCGCCAGCAGCCAAGGTTCGAAGGGTAAGGACCCAAGAGGGACCCAGTACTTC. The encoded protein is CASSQGSKGKDPRGTQYF.

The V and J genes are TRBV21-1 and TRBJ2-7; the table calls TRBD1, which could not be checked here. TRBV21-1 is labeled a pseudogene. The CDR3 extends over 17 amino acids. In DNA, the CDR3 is TGTGCCAGCAGCGAGGGGGGAGGACTCGAAAGCTCCTACGAGCAGTACTTC. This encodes CASSEGGGLESSYEQYF.

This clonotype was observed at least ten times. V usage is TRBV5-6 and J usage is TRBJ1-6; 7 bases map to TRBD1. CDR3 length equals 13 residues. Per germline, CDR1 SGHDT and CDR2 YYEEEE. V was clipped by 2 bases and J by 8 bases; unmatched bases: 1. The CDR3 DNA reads TGTGCCAGCAGCTTAGACAGGGATTCACCCCTCCACTTT. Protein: CASSLDRDSPLHF.

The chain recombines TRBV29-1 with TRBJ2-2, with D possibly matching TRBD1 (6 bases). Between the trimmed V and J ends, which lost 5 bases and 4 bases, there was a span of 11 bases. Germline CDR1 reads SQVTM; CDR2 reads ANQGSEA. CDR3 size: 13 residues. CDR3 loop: CSVKYRATGELFF. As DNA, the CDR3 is TGCAGCGTTAAATACAGGGCCACCGGGGAGCTGTTTTTT.

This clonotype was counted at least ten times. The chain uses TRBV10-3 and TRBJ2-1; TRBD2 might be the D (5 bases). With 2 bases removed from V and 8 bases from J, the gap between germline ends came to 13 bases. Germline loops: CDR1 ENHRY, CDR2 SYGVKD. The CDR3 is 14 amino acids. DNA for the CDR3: TGTGCCATCAGTGAGCCTTCAACTAGGTATGAGCAGTTCTTC. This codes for CAISEPSTRYEQFF.

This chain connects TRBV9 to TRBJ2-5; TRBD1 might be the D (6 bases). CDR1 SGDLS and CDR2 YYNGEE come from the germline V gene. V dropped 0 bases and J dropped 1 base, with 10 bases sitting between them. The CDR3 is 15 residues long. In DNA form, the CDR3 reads TGTGCCAGCAGCGTAGGGGCAGGGGCCCAAGAGACCCAGTACTTC. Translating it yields CASSVGAGAQETQYF.

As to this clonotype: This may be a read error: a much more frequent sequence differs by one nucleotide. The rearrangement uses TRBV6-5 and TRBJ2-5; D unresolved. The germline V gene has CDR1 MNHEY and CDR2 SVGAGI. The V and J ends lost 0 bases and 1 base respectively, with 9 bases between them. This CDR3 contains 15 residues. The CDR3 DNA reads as TGTGCCAGCAGTTACTCGGTTGGGCTCCAAGAGACCCAGTACTTC. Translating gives CASSYSVGLQETQYF.